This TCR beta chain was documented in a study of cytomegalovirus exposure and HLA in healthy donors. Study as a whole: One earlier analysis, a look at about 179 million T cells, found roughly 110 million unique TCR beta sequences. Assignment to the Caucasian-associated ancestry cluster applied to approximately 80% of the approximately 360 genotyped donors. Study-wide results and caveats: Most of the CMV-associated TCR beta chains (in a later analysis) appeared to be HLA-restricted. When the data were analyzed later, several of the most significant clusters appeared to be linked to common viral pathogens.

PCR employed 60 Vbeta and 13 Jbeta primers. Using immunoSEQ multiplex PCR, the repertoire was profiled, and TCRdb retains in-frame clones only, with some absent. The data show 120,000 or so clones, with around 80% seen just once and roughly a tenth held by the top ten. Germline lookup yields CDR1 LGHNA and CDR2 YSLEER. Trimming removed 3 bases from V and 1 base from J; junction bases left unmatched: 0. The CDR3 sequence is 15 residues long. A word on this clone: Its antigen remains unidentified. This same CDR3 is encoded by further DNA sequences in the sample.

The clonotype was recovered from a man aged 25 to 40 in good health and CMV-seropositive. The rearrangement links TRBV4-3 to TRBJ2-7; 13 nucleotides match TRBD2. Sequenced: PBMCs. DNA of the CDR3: TGCGCCAGCAGCCAGGGACTAGCGGGATCCTACGAGCAGTACTTC. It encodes CASSQGLAGSYEQYF.